The clone carrying this TCR beta chain has just one count. The record originates from a study of shared clonotypes between healthy human individuals. Overall study: Three plates each covered CD4 naive and memory; CD8 naive two, CD8 memory one.

Deep-level settings were used for running the assay. The method was immunoSEQ multiplex PCR; TCRdb's version includes in-frame clones alone and lacks a portion of them. Of about 1 million clones listed, more than 65% were seen once; the top ten hold over 1.3%. J gave up 7 bases and V 7 bases, and 12 bases lay outside the gene matches. The CDR3 runs to 15 residues. CDR1 and CDR2 from the germline V gene are SGHTA and FQGNSA. Both subsets, CD45RA+ naive and CD45RA-negative memory, were split from the CD4+ cells. The chain has TRBV7-2 and TRBJ2-3; TRBD1 matches at 9 bases. The specimen sequenced was memory CD4+ T cells sorted from blood. The subset was: CD45RA-negative fraction. This sequence was found in a man aged 18 to 29 in good health. This chain's CDR3 is CASNWGQGGGYTQYF. CDR3 DNA sequence: TGTGCCAGCAACTGGGGACAGGGAGGTGGATATACGCAGTATTTT.